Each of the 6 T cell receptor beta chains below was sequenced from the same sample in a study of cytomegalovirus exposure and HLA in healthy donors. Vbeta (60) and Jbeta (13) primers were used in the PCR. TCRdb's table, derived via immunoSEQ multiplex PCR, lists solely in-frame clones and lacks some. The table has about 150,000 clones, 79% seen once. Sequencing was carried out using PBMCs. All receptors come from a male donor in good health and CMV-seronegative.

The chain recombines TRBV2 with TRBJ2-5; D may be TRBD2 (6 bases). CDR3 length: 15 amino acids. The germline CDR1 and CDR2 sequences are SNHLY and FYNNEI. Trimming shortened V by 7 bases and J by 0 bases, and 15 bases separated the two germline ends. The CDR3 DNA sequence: TGTGCCAGCATTGCAGGGAGGTCAAACCAAGAGACCCAGTACTTC. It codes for CASIAGRSNQETQYF.

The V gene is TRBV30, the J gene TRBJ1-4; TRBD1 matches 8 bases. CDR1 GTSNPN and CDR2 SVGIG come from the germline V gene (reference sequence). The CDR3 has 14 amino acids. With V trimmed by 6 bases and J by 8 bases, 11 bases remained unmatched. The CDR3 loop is CACKSQGAREKLFF. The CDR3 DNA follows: TGTGCCTGTAAGAGTCAGGGGGCGAGGGAAAAACTGTTTTTT.

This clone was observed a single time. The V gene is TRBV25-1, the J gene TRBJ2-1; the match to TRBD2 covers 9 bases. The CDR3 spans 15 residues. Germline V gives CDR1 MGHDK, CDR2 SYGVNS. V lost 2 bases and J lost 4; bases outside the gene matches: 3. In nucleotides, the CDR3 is TGTGCCAGCAGTGAAGGCGGGGGGGCTTACAATGAGCAGTTCTTC. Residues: CASSEGGGAYNEQFF.

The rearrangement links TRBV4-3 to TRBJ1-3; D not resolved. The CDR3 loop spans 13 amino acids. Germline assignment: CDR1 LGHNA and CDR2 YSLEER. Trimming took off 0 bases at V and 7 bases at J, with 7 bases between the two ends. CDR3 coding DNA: TGCGCCAGCAGCCAAGAGCTGAGGAACACCATATATTTT. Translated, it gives CASSQELRNTIYF.

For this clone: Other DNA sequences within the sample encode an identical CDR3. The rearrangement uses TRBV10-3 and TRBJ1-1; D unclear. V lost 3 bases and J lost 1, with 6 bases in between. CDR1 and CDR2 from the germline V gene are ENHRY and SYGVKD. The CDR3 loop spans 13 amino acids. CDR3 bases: TGTGCCATCAGTGACGACAAGAACACTGAAGCTTTCTTT. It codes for CAISDDKNTEAFF.

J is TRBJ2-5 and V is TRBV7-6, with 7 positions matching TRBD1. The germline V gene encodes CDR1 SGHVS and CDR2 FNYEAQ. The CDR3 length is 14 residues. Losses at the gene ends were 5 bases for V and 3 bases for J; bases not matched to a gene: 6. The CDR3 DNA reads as TGTGCCAGCAGCCCGCGACAGGGTAAAGAGACCCAGTACTTC. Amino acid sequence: CASSPRQGKETQYF.